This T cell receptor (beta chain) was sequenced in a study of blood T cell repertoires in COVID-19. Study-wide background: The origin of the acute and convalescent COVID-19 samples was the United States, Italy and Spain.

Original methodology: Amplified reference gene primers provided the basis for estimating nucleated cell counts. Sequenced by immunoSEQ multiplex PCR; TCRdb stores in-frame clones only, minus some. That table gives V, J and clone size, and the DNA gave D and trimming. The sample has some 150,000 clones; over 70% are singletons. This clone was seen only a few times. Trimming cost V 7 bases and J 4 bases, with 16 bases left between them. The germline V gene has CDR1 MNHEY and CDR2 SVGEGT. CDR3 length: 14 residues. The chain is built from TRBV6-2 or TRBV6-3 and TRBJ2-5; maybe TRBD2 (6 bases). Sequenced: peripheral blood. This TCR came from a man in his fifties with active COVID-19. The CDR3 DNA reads TGTGCCAGCACCCCACTGGCGGGGCGAGAGACCCAGTACTTC. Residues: CASTPLAGRETQYF.